Listed below are T cell receptor beta chains from one sample, sequenced in a study of T cell responses to AZD1222 COVID-19 vaccine. Sequencing was performed with immunoSEQ multiplex PCR; in TCRdb, only in-frame clones are kept and a portion is missing. The sample includes 55,000 to 80,000 clones, around 84% seen only once; the top ten take 21%. The sequencing used peripheral blood, collected on day 0 of AZD1222 vaccination. The source is an adult in good health. The CDR3 runs from the conserved cysteine through the conserved F or W. The order of the fields is D gene, J gene, clone size, V gene, CDR3 DNA, CDR3 protein. D genes are given only for firm matches. The size entry is marked missing in some rows and otherwise reads once, few, many or a size class.

-,TRBJ2-7,-,TRBV28,TGTGCCAGCAGTTTTCAGGGTCCCTACGAGCAGTACTTC,CASSFQGPYEQYF
TRBD2,TRBJ2-3,-,TRBV20-1,TGCAGTGCTAGTGAGGCGGGAGCTAGCACAGATACGCAGTATTTT,CSASEAGASTDTQYF
TRBD1,TRBJ1-5,-,TRBV6-2/TRBV6-3,TGTGCCAGCAGTTCTCTTGGACAGGGAGGACGCTTTGGCAATCAGCCCCAGCATTTT,CASSSLGQGGRFGNQPQHF
TRBD1,TRBJ1-1,-,TRBV6-5,TGTGCCAGCAGTAACTCAGGGGGCGGAGGTGCTTTCTTT,CASSNSGGGGAFF
-,TRBJ2-3,-,TRBV7-9,TGTGCCATCGGGGGGCAGGGCGCAGATACGCAGTATTTT,CAIGGQGADTQYF
-,TRBJ1-2,once,TRBV27,TGTGCCAGCAGTATCACAGGGCGCTATGGCTACACCTTC,CASSITGRYGYTF
-,TRBJ2-1,few,TRBV13,TGTGCCAGCAGCGCGATCTACAATGAGCAGTTCTTC,CASSAIYNEQFF
-,TRBJ1-3,once,TRBV30,TGTGCCTGGAGTGGTACAGGGCGTGTATTATCTGGAAACACCATATATTTT,CAWSGTGRVLSGNTIYF
-,TRBJ1-2,-,TRBV27,TGTGCCAGCAGTTTAAAGGGCAGGGACGGCTACACCTTC,CASSLKGRDGYTF
TRBD2,TRBJ2-7,-,TRBV9,TGTGCCAGCAGCGTAGATCTAGCGGGGATCTACGAGCAGTACTTC,CASSVDLAGIYEQYF
-,TRBJ1-2,-,TRBV6-4,TGTGCCAGCAGACGCCGCTGCGGGAGGGATGGAGACTATGGCTACACCTTC,CASRRRCGRDGDYGYTF
-,TRBJ1-2,few,TRBV12-3/TRBV12-4,TGTGCCAGCAGGCCATCAGGGGCAAGGGGCTACACCTTC,CASRPSGARGYTF
-,TRBJ1-1,-,TRBV14,TGTGCCAGCAGCCAAGATTCCTACAGGCCTGAAGCTTTCTTT,CASSQDSYRPEAFF
TRBD1,TRBJ1-6,-,TRBV15,TGTGCCACCAGGCGGACAGGGGATAATTCACCCCTCCACTTT,CATRRTGDNSPLHF
-,TRBJ1-1,-,TRBV7-8,TGTGCCGGGAGAAGCGGCAGCAGAAACACTGAAGCTTTCTTT,CAGRSGSRNTEAFF
-,TRBJ1-4,once,TRBV7-2,TGTGCCAGCAGCTACCTGCGAACATCTAATGAAAAACTGTTTTTT,CASSYLRTSNEKLFF
TRBD1,TRBJ2-5,-,TRBV5-1,TGCGCCAGCAGCTTGCGTGACAGGGAAGAGACCCAGTACTTC,CASSLRDREETQYF
-,TRBJ2-7,-,TRBV6-1,TGTGCCAGCAGTGAAGCAGGGGTGTACGAGCAGTACTTC,CASSEAGVYEQYF
TRBD2,TRBJ2-5,-,TRBV25-1,TGTGCCAGCAGCGCTCATAGCGGGAGCGCCGAGACCCAGTACTTC,CASSAHSGSAETQYF
TRBD1,TRBJ1-1,-,TRBV2,TGTGCCAGCAGTCCCGGGACAGAGAACACTGAAGCTTTCTTT,CASSPGTENTEAFF
TRBD1,TRBJ1-1,-,TRBV28,TGTGCCAGCAGTTCCCCTGGGACAGGGGAGGGAGCTTTCTTT,CASSSPGTGEGAFF
-,TRBJ1-4,-,TRBV6-6,TGTGCCAGCAGGTACCGCGCAACTAATGAAAAACTGTTTTTT,CASRYRATNEKLFF
-,TRBJ1-1,-,TRBV7-9,TGTGCCAGCAGCCGTCGGGGGGCTGAGGACACTGAAGCTTTCTTT,CASSRRGAEDTEAFF